The 14 T cell receptor beta chains below come from one sample, sequenced in a study of T cell responses to AZD1222 COVID-19 vaccine. Produced via immunoSEQ multiplex PCR; TCRdb's table is partial and in-frame only. The data show 95,000 or so clones, more than 70% seen once. The sample consisted of peripheral blood, taken on day 0 of AZD1222 vaccination. Every receptor here comes from an adult in good health.

The rearrangement uses TRBV9 and TRBJ1-4, with D possibly matching TRBD1 (5 bases). The CDR3 spans 15 residues. Trimming stripped 0 bases from V and 4 bases from J, with 10 bases between. Germline values: CDR1 SGDLS, CDR2 YYNGEE. This CDR3 is CASSVGRGDNEKLFF. CDR3 coding DNA: TGTGCCAGCAGCGTAGGCCGGGGGGATAATGAAAAACTGTTTTTT.

This clone was observed a single time. The chain joins TRBV18 to TRBJ2-5; 8 nucleotides align to TRBD1. The CDR3 is 14 residues long. Germline trimming cut 6 bases from V and 4 bases from J; bases unmatched to any gene: 7. Germline V gene data show CDR1 as KGHSH and CDR2 as LQKENI. CDR3 sequence: CASSPGGRGETQYF. DNA of the CDR3: TGTGCCAGCTCGCCAGGGGGCCGAGGAGAGACCCAGTACTTC.

The chain recombines TRBV3-1 (or the pseudogene TRBV3-2) with TRBJ1-3, with TRBD1 identical over 10 bases. The CDR3 consists of 17 residues. The germline V gene encodes CDR1 LGHDT and CDR2 YNNKEL (reference sequence). Losses at the gene ends were 2 bases for V and 3 bases for J; bases not matched to a gene: 7. DNA for the CDR3: TGTGCCAGCAGCCAATACGGGGGGACAGGGGTTGGAAACACCATATATTTT. Translating it yields CASSQYGGTGVGNTIYF.

V and J are TRBV29-1 and TRBJ1-1, with 7 bases lining up with TRBD1. V dropped 0 bases and J dropped 11; count of bases not matched to a gene: 12. The germline V gene has CDR1 SQVTM and CDR2 ANQGSEA. The CDR3 is 14 residues long. The CDR3 coding sequence is TGCAGCGTTGAAGATATCCCAGGGGGGACTCGGGCTTTCTTT. It specifies CSVEDIPGGTRAFF.

This clone has only a few counts. In nucleotides, the CDR3 is TGTGCCAGCAGTGTCAGACAGGGGAACACTGAAGCTTTCTTT. The encoded protein is CASSVRQGNTEAFF. V usage is TRBV2 and J usage is TRBJ1-1, with 7 positions matching TRBD1. The length of the CDR3 is 14 residues. From germline, CDR1 is SNHLY and CDR2 FYNNEI. With V trimmed by 4 bases and J by 1 base, 3 bases remained unmatched.

The chain uses TRBV10-2 and TRBJ2-6; D is uncertain. The V end lost 5 bases, the J end lost 1 base, and 6 bases lay between the germline ends. The CDR3 is 14 amino acids. The germline V gene encodes CDR1 WSHSY and CDR2 SAAADI. This CDR3 reads CASSTDSGANVLTF. The CDR3 nucleotides read TGCGCCAGCAGTACAGATTCTGGGGCCAACGTCCTGACTTTC.

This clone was recorded once. V usage is TRBV19 and J usage is TRBJ2-1; the D is unclear. This CDR3 has 13 residues. Germline CDR1 reads LNHDA; CDR2 reads SQIVND (reference sequence). The V and J ends lost 3 bases and 6 bases respectively, with 9 bases between them. DNA for the CDR3: TGTGCCAGTAGTATCCAGGATGGCAATGAGCAGTTCTTC. The encoded protein is CASSIQDGNEQFF.

The rearrangement links TRBV5-6 to TRBJ1-6; no clear D. The CDR3 totals 13 residues. Trimming removed 4 bases at V and 9 bases at J, with 11 bases between. CDR1 is SGHDT and CDR2 is YYEEEE in the germline V gene. The CDR3 loop reads CASSPDRFSPLHF. The DNA for the CDR3 is TGTGCCAGCAGCCCGGACCGCTTTTCACCCCTCCACTTT.

The chain is built from TRBV2 and TRBJ2-4; TRBD1 might be the D (6 bases). V was cut by 5 bases and J by 8 bases, with 22 bases left in between. Germline V gene sequence: CDR1 SNHLY, CDR2 FYNNEI. The CDR3 is 16 residues long. CDR3: CASSFNPGHRGDIQYF. The DNA for the CDR3 is TGTGCCAGCAGTTTTAATCCGGGACACCGAGGGGACATTCAGTACTTC.

The chain couples TRBV19 to TRBJ1-4; D is unclear. The CDR3 is 14 residues long. Germline loops: CDR1 LNHDA, CDR2 SQIVND (reference sequence). Trimming removed 5 bases at V and 10 bases at J, with 17 bases between. The CDR3 loop reads CASSDTGRPGKLFF. The DNA for the CDR3 is TGTGCCAGTAGTGACACCGGGAGGCCGGGAAAACTGTTTTTT.

The V gene is TRBV5-1, the J gene TRBJ1-1; D gene unclear. CDR3 length: 15 residues. Trimming took 0 bases from V and 0 from J, leaving 9 bases between them. Germline V lookup: CDR1 SGHRS, CDR2 YFSETQ. The CDR3 reads CASSLGAVMNTEAFF. CDR3 bases: TGCGCCAGCAGCTTGGGGGCGGTGATGAACACTGAAGCTTTCTTT.

The J gene is TRBJ2-3, the V gene TRBV6-5; TRBD1 aligns across 7 bases. Germline V gene lookup returns CDR1 MNHEY and CDR2 SVGAGI. V shed 4 bases, J shed 4 bases, and the junction held 11 bases outside the gene matches. The CDR3 is made up of 16 amino acids. The CDR3 region has the DNA TGTGCCAGCAGTTTAGAAAGGGGGCGCAAGGCAGATACGCAGTATTTT. Translated: CASSLERGRKADTQYF.

This chain connects TRBV6-5 to TRBJ1-2, with D perhaps TRBD1 (6 bases). With 5 bases removed from V and 4 bases from J, the gap between germline ends came to 11 bases. This CDR3 contains 13 residues. Germline loops: CDR1 MNHEY, CDR2 SVGAGI. This chain's CDR3 is CASSIARGYGYTF. As DNA, the CDR3 is TGTGCCAGCAGTATAGCCAGGGGCTATGGCTACACCTTC.

This clone was counted a single time. V usage is TRBV10-3 and J usage is TRBJ1-5, with 8 bases fitting TRBD1. Germline assignment: CDR1 ENHRY and CDR2 SYGVKD. The V and J ends lost 0 bases and 0 bases, in that order; junction bases with no gene match: 13. This CDR3 region has 20 residues. The CDR3 protein is CAISESMGTGTGHSNQPQHF. The CDR3 DNA reads as TGTGCCATCAGTGAGTCGATGGGGACAGGAACGGGGCATAGCAATCAGCCCCAGCATTTT.